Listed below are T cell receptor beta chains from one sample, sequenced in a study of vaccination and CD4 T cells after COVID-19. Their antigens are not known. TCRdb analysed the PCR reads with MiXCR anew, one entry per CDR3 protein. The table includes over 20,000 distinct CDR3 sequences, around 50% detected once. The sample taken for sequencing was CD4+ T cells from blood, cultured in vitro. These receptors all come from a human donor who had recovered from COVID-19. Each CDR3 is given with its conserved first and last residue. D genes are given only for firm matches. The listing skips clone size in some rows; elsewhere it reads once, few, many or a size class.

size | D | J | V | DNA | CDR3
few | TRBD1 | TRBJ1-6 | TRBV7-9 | TGTGCCAGCAGCCCGGGACAGAACCTCTCACCCCTCCACTTT | CASSPGQNLSPLHF
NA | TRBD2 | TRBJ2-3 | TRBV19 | TGTGCCAGTACCGCAACTAGCGGGAGTGCCGATACGCAGTATTTT | CASTATSGSADTQYF
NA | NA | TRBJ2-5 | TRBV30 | TGTGCCTGGAGTACATTAGAGACCCAGTACTTC | CAWSTLETQYF
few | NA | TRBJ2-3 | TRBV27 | TGTGCCAGCAGTTTCGCGGGATCAGATACGCAGTATTTT | CASSFAGSDTQYF
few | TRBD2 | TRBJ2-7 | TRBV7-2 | TGTGCCAGCAGCTTAAGGGCGGGAGGGCCGTACGAGCAGTACTTC | CASSLRAGGPYEQYF
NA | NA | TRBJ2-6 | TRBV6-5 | TGTGCCAGCAGTTACAGGCTACGAGCAGACATGGGAAGGGCCAACGTCCTGACTTTC | CASSYRLRADMGRANVLTF
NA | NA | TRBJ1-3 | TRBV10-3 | TGTGCCAGCAGTTATGGAGACTCTGGAAACACCATATATTTT | CASSYGDSGNTIYF
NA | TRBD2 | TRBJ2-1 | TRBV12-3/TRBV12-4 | TGTGCCAGCACCCAAGGACTAGCGGAGCTCAATGAGCAGTTCTTC | CASTQGLAELNEQFF
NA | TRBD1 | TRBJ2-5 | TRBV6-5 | TGTGCCAGCAGTTACCGACCAAAGGACAGGGGGCGAGAGACCCAGTACTTC | CASSYRPKDRGRETQYF
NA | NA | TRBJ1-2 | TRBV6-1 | TGTGCCAGCAGTATTCACGATTTC | CASSIHDF
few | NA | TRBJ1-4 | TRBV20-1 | TGCAGTGCTAGACAGGGGTCTACTGAAAAACTGTTTTTT | CSARQGSTEKLFF
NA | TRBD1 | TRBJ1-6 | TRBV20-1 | TGCAGTGCTAAAGGACAGGGGGCTTCACCCCTCCACTTT | CSAKGQGASPLHF
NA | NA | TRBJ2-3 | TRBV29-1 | TGCAGCGCTCAGAGGGACACCATTAGCACAGATACGCAGTATTTT | CSAQRDTISTDTQYF
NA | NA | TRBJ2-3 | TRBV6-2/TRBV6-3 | TGTGCCAGCAACCGGGCCGGCACGGATACGCAGTATTTT | CASNRAGTDTQYF
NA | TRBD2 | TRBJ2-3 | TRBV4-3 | TGCGCCAGCAGCCAAGCTGTGGGACTAGCGGTGAATACGCAGTATTTT | CASSQAVGLAVNTQYF
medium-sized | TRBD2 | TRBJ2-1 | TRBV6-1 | TGTGCCAGCAGTGTGGGACTAGCCGATGAGCAGTTCTTC | CASSVGLADEQFF
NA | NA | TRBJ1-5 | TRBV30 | TGTGCCTGGGAGGAGGGCCTGGGTCAGCCCCAGCATTTT | CAWEEGLGQPQHF
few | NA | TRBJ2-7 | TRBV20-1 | TGCAGTGCCCCAGGTTCCGGGGGTTCCTACGAGCAGTACTTC | CSAPGSGGSYEQYF
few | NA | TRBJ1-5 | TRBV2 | TGTGCCAGCAGGGGGGGACAAAGCAATCAGCCCCAGCATTTT | CASRGGQSNQPQHF
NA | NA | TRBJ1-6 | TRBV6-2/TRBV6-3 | TGTGCCAGCAGGACCTCTAATTCACCCCTCCACTTT | CASRTSNSPLHF
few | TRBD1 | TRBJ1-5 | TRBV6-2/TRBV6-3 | TGTGCCAGCAGCAACGACAGGGGAATATATAGCAATCAGCCCCAGCATTTT | CASSNDRGIYSNQPQHF
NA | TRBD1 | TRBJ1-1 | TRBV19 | TGTGCCAGTAGTATAGGACAGGGGGTGACTGAAGCTTTCTTT | CASSIGQGVTEAFF
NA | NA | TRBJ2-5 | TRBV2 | TGTGCCAGCAGTGGAGGGCTCCAAGAGACCCAGTACTTC | CASSGGLQETQYF
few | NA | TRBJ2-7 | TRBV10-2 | TGCGCCAGCACCTACCAATGGGACGGCACCTCCTACGAGCAGTACTTC | CASTYQWDGTSYEQYF
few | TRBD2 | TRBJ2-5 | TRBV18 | TGTGCCAGCTCACCACAAAGGACTAGCGGCCAAGAGACCCAGTACTTC | CASSPQRTSGQETQYF
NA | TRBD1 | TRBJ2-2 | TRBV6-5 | TGTGCCAGCAGTTCAATGGGACAGTCAGGCGGGGAGCTGTTTTTT | CASSSMGQSGGELFF
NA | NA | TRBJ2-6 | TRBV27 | TGTGCCAGCAGTTCACGGACGCAAGGGGCCAACGTCCTGACTTTC | CASSSRTQGANVLTF
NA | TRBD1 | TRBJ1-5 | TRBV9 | TGTGCCAGCAGCGCCGGGACAGGGGAGATGCCCCAGCATTTT | CASSAGTGEMPQHF
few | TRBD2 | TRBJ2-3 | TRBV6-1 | TGTGCCACCACCCTTGAGCGGGATTACACAGATACGCAGTATTTT | CATTLERDYTDTQYF
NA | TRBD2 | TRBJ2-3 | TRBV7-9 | TGTGCCAGCAGGCCTGGAGCGGGGAGGGGCTATACGCAGTATTTT | CASRPGAGRGYTQYF